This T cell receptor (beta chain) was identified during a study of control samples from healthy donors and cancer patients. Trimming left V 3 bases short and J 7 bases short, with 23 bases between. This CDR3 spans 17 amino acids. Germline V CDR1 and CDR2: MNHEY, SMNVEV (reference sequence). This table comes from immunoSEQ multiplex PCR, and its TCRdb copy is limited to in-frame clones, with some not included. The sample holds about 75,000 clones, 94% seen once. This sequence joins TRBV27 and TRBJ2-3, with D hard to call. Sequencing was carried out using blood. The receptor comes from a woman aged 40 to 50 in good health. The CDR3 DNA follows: TGTGCCAGCAGTTTCCGTACGGCGGCAATACTCCCCCATACGCAGTATTTT. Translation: CASSFRTAAILPHTQYF.